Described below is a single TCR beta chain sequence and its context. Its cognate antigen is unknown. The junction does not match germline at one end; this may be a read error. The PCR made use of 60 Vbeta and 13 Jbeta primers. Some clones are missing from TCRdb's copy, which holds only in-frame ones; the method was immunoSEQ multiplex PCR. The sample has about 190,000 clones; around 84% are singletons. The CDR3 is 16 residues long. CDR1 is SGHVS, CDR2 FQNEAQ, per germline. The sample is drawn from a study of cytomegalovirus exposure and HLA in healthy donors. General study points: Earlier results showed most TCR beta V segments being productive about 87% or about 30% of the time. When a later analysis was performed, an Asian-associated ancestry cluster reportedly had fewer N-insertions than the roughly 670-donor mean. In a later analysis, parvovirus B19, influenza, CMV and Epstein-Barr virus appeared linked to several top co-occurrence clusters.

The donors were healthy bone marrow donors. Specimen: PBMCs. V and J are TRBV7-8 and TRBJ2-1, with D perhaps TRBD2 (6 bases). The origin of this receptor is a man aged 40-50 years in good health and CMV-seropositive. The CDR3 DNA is TGTGCCAGCGGCTTATATGGAGGCGGGATCTACAATGAGCAGTTCTTC. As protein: CASGLYGGGIYNEQFF.